The 2 T cell receptor beta chains presented below share a single source sample, sequenced in a study of technical replicates of blood from a handful of donors. The repertoire was sequenced with immunoSEQ multiplex PCR; TCRdb's copy has only in-frame clones and lacks some. The table has some 80,000 clones, more than 85% seen once; the top ten hold about 0.41%. The sequencing input was T cells isolated from PBMCs. These receptors all stem from a human donor in good health.

The genes are TRBV5-4 and TRBJ2-7, with 16 bases matching TRBD2. Trimming removed 4 bases from V and 6 bases from J; junction bases left unmatched: 4. The germline CDR1 and CDR2 sequences are SGHNT and YYREEE (reference sequence). The CDR3 covers 15 residues. Written as DNA, the CDR3 is TGTGCCAGCAGCACGGGACTAGCGGGAGGGCGCGAGCAGTACTTC. Translated, it gives CASSTGLAGGREQYF.

This chain joins TRBV4-1 and TRBJ2-3; no reliable D call. Trimming took 4 bases from V and 6 from J, leaving 8 bases between them. Looked up from germline, CDR1 is MGHRA and CDR2 is YSYEKL. CDR3 length equals 12 residues. CDR3 sequence reads: CASSRLGDTQYF. The CDR3 nucleotides are TGCGCCAGCAGCCGGCTCGGGGATACGCAGTATTTT.